This paragraph reports one TCR beta chain. The antigen this receptor binds is unknown. Within one base of it there is no much larger clone, and no base qualities were kept. This record comes from a study of shared clonotypes between healthy human individuals (dated by TCRdb to 2019 to 2021). A note on the overall study: The cohort included a few men and two women between 18 and 49 years of age. To estimate repertoire size and how much clonotype sharing occurs between individuals, the study deeply sequenced the blood TCR repertoires of roughly 5 healthy adults. Different laboratories and diverse techniques were used to prepare libraries and sequence TCR repertoires, to increase sequencing depth and limit assay-specific biases. Leukapheresis yielded between about 0.9 and 9.5 billion PBMCs per donor. For each donor, three plates each were used for CD4 naive and CD4 memory, two plates were used for CD8 naive, and one plate was used for CD8 memory.

Points the paper makes about the study in general: Naive subsets generally had larger estimated clonotype richness than memory subsets. Only blood was sampled, and tissue TCR repertoires likely differ from those in blood. Across a handful of donors, approximately 4.6% of naive CD4, 3% to 3.5% of naive CD8, 2.3% of memory CD4, and about 0.44% of memory CD8 clonotypes were shared. Compared with non-shared clonotypes, clonotypes shared by all four sorted-subset donors had higher generation probabilities. Because the study included only a small number of donors, the genetic and exposure-history diversity represented was limited. Even with the large sequencing depth, rarefaction of the sorted-subset datasets indicated that sequencing was incomplete. Based on pairwise subsampling, the degree of clonotype sharing among donors was expected to be affected by sequencing depth.

Donors were healthy HIV-negative adults with no recently reported acute infections or vaccinations. Only Caucasian adults living in Nashville, Tennessee, USA were represented among the donors. CD4+ T cells were enriched by magnetic negative selection; naive cells were then positively selected on CD45RA, and the negative fraction formed the memory subset. After blood collection by leukapheresis, PBMCs were isolated using Ficoll-Histopaque density gradient centrifugation and then cryopreserved in the vapor phase of liquid nitrogen. Analytical flow cytometry was used to check the purity and quantity of each magnetically sorted T cell population. From each sorted fraction, genomic DNA was isolated and quantified by UV absorbance on a Nanodrop 2000c. From a lookup of the germline V gene, CDR1 and CDR2 are MDHEN and SYDVKM. After removal of 3 bases from V and 3 bases from J, the junction retains 8 bases not matched to a gene. The CDR3 covers 16 residues, taking in both the cysteine and the phenylalanine. The sequence is cut down to CDR3 DNA, 48 bases in frame from base 1.

Using the deep immunoSEQ assay, multiplex PCR amplified TCR CDR3 regions from genomic DNA. Genomic DNA extracted from each cell subset was distributed evenly over all wells of several immunoSEQ 96-well plates, and each plate served as one replicate. For sorted subsets, around 200 ng genomic DNA, equal to tens of thousands of T cell genomes, was loaded into each replicate PCR. The purified libraries were quantified using a Qubit 3.0 fluorometer, sized with a Bioanalyzer 2100, and then quantified again using the KAPA Library Quantification kit. A separate single-read 150-cycle Illumina NextSeq 550 flow cell was used to sequence each immunoSEQ 96-well plate. Regarding the original processing steps: Because only junctional sequences without quality scores were contained in the immunoSEQ output, filtering matching that applied to full-length reads could not be performed. Sequences were annotated with PyIR, a Python wrapper for IgBLAST v1.9, using IMGT germline references to assign V/J genes and CDR3. Reads were filtered out if the reads had weak V/J assignments (E-value above 1e-6), no CDR3, stop codons, out-of-frame junctions, or ambiguous translated residues. V3J clonotypes were defined as sequences sharing the same inferred V gene, J gene, and CDR3 amino acid sequence. Percentage overlap between repertoires was calculated by dividing the number of shared unique clonotypes by the size of the smaller repertoire. Repertoire richness was assessed with RTK rarefaction, the Chao1 estimator, and Recon v2.1 estimates of unobserved clonotypes. For all TCRbeta clonotypes obtained by the gDNA method from four donors, generation probabilities were computed with OLGA. Not all clones reach the TCRdb copy of this immuneACCESS table, which keeps in-frame sequences only. Checked studies attribute under half of the gap to unresolved V genes and leave the rest unexplained. V and J calls and clone size are copied from that table; D and trimming were computed from the DNA. This sample has 2 million to 2.5 million clones in its table, and approximately 93% of those were observed once. The ten largest clones take up under 0.45% of the sample.

The receptor's source is a young man in good health. Some clones in this sample may be carry-over from other donors' samples. The sample comprised naive CD4+ T cells from PBMCs. Explained via the paper, the cell subset or site label denotes: CD45RA+ positively selected. This receptor chain uses TRBV28 and TRBJ1-5; 7 nucleotides in the junction match TRBD1. The sequenced DNA: TGTGCCAGCAGTTTGTCGACAGGGAAAGTCAATCAGCCCCAGCATTTT. Its coded protein is CASSLSTGKVNQPQHF.